The sequence of this T cell receptor beta chain was determined in a study of graft-versus-host responses after intestinal transplantation. CDR1 and CDR2 (germline): MGHRA, YSYEKL. The CDR3 is 15 amino acids. V lost 1 base and J 3 bases, leaving 13 bases between the germline ends. Points on this clone: Its antigen is not known.

Profiling relied on immunoSEQ multiplex PCR, and the TCRdb table lists in-frame clones only, not all of them. The sample contains tens of thousands of clones, about 89% of which appear only once. Sample: unstimulated CD4+ T cells sorted from spleen or lymph node cells, taken before transplant. The sequence was collected from a human donor who was the organ donor for an intestinal transplant. This chain uses TRBV4-1 with TRBJ2-7, with a weak D call TRBD1 (5 bases). CDR3 residues: CASSQVPRTGYEQYF. CDR3 nucleotides: TGCGCCAGCAGCCAAGTCCCCCGCACAGGCTACGAGCAGTACTTC.